Listed below are T cell receptor beta chains from one sample, sequenced in a study of shared clonotypes between healthy human individuals. Using immunoSEQ multiplex PCR, the repertoire was profiled, and TCRdb retains in-frame clones only, with some absent. The profile shows some 1 million clones, roughly 80% of them singletons. Material for sequencing was memory CD4+ T cells sorted from blood. Receptor source: a man aged 18 to 29 in good health. Each CDR3 is given with its conserved first and last residue. For some rows the clone size is stated as once, few or many, or as a class when expanded; others skip it.

V,size,J,CDR3
TRBV30,NA,TRBJ1-6,CAWSAGTGDLFTLHF
TRBV2,NA,TRBJ2-3,CASGLTGATDTQYF
TRBV29-1,NA,TRBJ2-7,CSTSLAGQQYF
TRBV10-3,NA,TRBJ2-7,CAISESVLGLAGGPNIYEQYF
TRBV7-8,NA,TRBJ2-2,CASSPLDGAWSTGELFF
TRBV6-4,NA,TRBJ1-2,CASSARGPDYGYTF
TRBV18,few,TRBJ1-1,CASSQRQGTDSSEAFF
TRBV2,NA,TRBJ2-3,CASSAQGTDTQYF
TRBV18,NA,TRBJ2-2,CASSPPIAGRTGELFF
TRBV6-5,NA,TRBJ2-5,CASSLSSYEETQYF
TRBV5-4,NA,TRBJ2-6,CASSLGGKGANVLTF
TRBV5-1,NA,TRBJ2-2,CASSTERGGLTGELFF
TRBV7-9,once,TRBJ2-1,CASSLGRGPYNEQFF
TRBV10-3,few,TRBJ2-3,CAIRAAYITDTQYF
TRBV7-8,NA,TRBJ1-3,CASSLVGQQSSGNTIYF
TRBV10-3,few,TRBJ2-5,CAIRAGTSGQETQYF
TRBV20-1,few,TRBJ1-2,CSASADGYTF
TRBV5-8,once,TRBJ1-4,CASSLGQNNEKLFF
TRBV6-6,NA,TRBJ1-5,CASSYSPHQNQPQHF
TRBV10-2,few,TRBJ1-1,CASSGPGQGVSDTEAFF
TRBV5-4,NA,TRBJ2-1,CASSLSQGTIGGEQFF